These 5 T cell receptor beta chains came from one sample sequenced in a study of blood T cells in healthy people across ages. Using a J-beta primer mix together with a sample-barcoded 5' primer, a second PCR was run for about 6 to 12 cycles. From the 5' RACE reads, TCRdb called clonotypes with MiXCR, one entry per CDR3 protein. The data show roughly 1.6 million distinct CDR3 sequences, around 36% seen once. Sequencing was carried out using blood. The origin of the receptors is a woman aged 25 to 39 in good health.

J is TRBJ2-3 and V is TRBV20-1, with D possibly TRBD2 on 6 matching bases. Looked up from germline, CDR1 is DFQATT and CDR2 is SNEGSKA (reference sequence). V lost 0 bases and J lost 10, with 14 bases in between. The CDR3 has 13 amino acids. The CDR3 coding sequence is TGCAGTGCTAGAGAAGGAGGGACCGGCCCGCAGTATTTT. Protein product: CSAREGGTGPQYF.

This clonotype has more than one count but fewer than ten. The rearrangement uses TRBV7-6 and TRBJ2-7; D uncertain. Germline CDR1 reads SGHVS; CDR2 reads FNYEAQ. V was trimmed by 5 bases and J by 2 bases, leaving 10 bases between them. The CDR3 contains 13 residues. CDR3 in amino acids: CASSQRFTYEQYF. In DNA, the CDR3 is TGTGCCAGCAGCCAACGGTTTACCTACGAGCAGTACTTC. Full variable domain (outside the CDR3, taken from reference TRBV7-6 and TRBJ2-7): GAGVSQSPRYKVTKRGQDVALRCDPISGHVSLYWYRQALGQGPEFLTYFNYEAQQDKSGLPNDRFSAERPEGSISTLTIQRTEQRDSAMYRCASSQRFTYEQYFGPGTRLTVT.

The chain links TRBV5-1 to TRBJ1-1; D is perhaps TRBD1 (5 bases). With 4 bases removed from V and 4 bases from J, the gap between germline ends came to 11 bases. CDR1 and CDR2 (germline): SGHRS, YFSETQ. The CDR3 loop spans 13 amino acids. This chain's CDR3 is CASSADGGTEAFF. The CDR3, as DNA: TGCGCCAGCAGCGCCGACGGGGGCACTGAAGCTTTCTTT.

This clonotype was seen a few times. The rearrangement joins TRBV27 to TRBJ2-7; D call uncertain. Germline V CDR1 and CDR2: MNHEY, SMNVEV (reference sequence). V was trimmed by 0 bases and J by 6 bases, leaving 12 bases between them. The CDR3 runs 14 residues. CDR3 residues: CASSLSSEWLEQYF. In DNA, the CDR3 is TGTGCCAGCAGTTTATCGTCCGAGTGGCTCGAGCAGTACTTC.

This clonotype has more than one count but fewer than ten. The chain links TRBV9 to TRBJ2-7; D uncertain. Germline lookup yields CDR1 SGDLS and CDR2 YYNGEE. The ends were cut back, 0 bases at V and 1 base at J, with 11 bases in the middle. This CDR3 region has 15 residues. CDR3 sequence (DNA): TGTGCCAGCAGCGTAGGCCCGACTCGGTCCTACGAGCAGTACTTC. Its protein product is CASSVGPTRSYEQYF.